The source of this TCR beta chain is a study of identical twins (dated by TCRdb to 2016 to 2017). The study in broad terms: TCR alpha and beta repertoires from monozygotic twins, unrelated adults of various ages and cord blood were deep-sequenced to test whether fetal clonotypes persist. Replicate twin experiments were performed at different times using different library preparation protocols to rule out contamination. Broader findings and caveats from the paper: Invariant T cells such as MAIT and iNKT could partly confound zero-insertion analyses, though diverse VJ usage argued against this for most clonotypes. Because the same donors could not be followed over many years, conclusions were based on cross-sectional statistical analysis. Excess twin sharing in beta out-of-frame sequences was weaker because fewer shared sequences lowered the signal-to-noise ratio. Recombination models systematically underestimated out-of-frame TCR alpha sharing in monozygotic twins but agreed with sharing between unrelated individuals. Compared with coincidental sharing between unrelated individuals, an excess of low generation-probability sequences was observed among out-of-frame TCR alpha sequences shared between twins. Fewer insertions were carried by abundant cord blood beta clonotypes; a weaker similar trend was observed in young adult naive repertoires, while no such trend was observed in memory repertoires.

The library was made by 5' RACE. Sequenced using an Illumina HiSeq 2000. A universal primer binding site was added through template switching, and the final cDNA carried a unique molecular identifier so that TCR cDNA molecules could be counted accurately. Specific primers in the conserved constant-segment region were used to synthesize first-strand cDNA for TCR alpha and beta chains. To control for contamination, every cDNA library carried two barcodes: a SMART-Mk sample barcode plus Illumina barcodes. TruSeq adapter sequences and Illumina sample barcodes were added in two successive PCR steps. TCR alpha and beta cDNA libraries were sequenced on the Illumina HiSeq platform with custom primers. The study's processing was this. Raw reads were processed with MiGEC to extract unique molecular identifiers, and MiXCR was used to determine CDR3 positions. Recombination models were inferred per individual with the repgenHMM and IGoR tools using an EM algorithm. Shared clonotypes were analyzed with the tcR package in R, and sharing was normalized by the product of cloneset sizes. To study raw recombination free of thymic and clonal selection effects, out-of-frame nonproductive sequences were analyzed. TCRdb passed the public sequencing reads through fastp at Q25 and MiXCR, retaining productive beta sequences. Rows are combined by CDR3 protein, so each entry shows the most common genes and DNA. These V and J calls originate from TCRdb's pipeline instead of the authors' own analysis. The sample table holds approximately 550,000 distinct CDR3 sequences, of which more than 20% were seen once. 0.4% to 0.6% of the sample lies in the top ten.

Every donor in the study was a healthy Caucasian. Three pairs of female monozygotic twins, all aged about 18 to 30 years, made up the twin cohort. Positive isolation kits from Invitrogen were used to isolate the CD4+ and CD8+ T cell populations. V is pared back by 0 bases and J by 3 bases, with 15 bases lying between the germline termini. The CDR3 covers 16 residues, taking in both the cysteine and the phenylalanine. The entry retains the CDR3 DNA only, 48 bases that are in frame from base 1. Reading the germline V gene gives CDR1 KGHSH and CDR2 LQKENI. Regarding this clonotype: The antigen it recognizes is unknown. Qualities for individual bases were not recorded, and no much larger clone is one base off.

A further study also used this sample, focusing on yellow fever vaccine responses in identical twins. The second paper further reports: According to the authors, the vaccine-induced T cell response in identical twins seemed to be partly convergent and partly specific to each individual. In the study, vaccine-responding T cell clones were precisely tracked in identical twins.

The origin of this receptor is a woman in her late teens or twenties in good health. Sequenced: CD4+ T cells sorted from blood. Here the chain combines TRBV18 and TRBJ2-7; the D gene is perhaps TRBD1, from 7 matching bases. The DNA reads as follows: TGTGCCAGCTCACCACCGGCCGGCAGGGGGGACTACGAGCAGTACTTC. It specifies CASSPPAGRGDYEQYF.